This T cell receptor (beta chain) was identified during a study of cytomegalovirus exposure and HLA in healthy donors. Study context: The approximately 110 validation repertoires, a later analysis reported, used the same platform as the 650 to 800 repertoires from the first cohort.

Study conclusions and caveats: With high specificity and sensitivity, the classifier reportedly diagnosed cytomegalovirus status. Researchers counted roughly 150 TCR beta chains as cytomegalovirus-associated.

V gave up 3 bases and J gave up 4 bases, with 9 bases separating them. The CDR3 runs 13 residues. Germline loops: CDR1 MNHEY, CDR2 SMNVEV (reference sequence). From the roughly 120-subject validation cohort, which was separate from the roughly 630-subject first cohort, the donors were drawn. Remarks on this clone: Its antigen remains unknown.

Clones were read by immunoSEQ multiplex PCR, and TCRdb kept only the in-frame ones, dropping some. The sample gives fewer than 200,000 clones, roughly 89% of which show up once; over 9% is in the top ten. The chain combines TRBV27 with TRBJ1-2; the D gene is possibly TRBD1 (6 bases). Material: PBMCs. This receptor was taken from a woman aged 18-29 years in good health and CMV-seropositive. Here the CDR3 reads CASSFDRFYGYTF. The CDR3 nucleotides read TGTGCCAGCAGTTTTGACAGGTTCTATGGCTACACCTTC.